This T cell receptor (beta chain) was obtained from a study of T cell responses to AZD1222 COVID-19 vaccine. Using immunoSEQ multiplex PCR, the repertoire was profiled, and TCRdb retains in-frame clones only, with some absent. Counted here are roughly 150,000 clones, over 75% occurring once; the ten biggest clones make up 7.5% to 8.5%. V shed 2 bases and J shed 7 bases, with 9 bases lying between them. Germline V gene sequence: CDR1 LNHDA, CDR2 SQIVND (reference sequence). The CDR3 consists of 13 residues. The sequence came from an adult in good health. V is TRBV19 and J is TRBJ1-5; no firm D call. This sample comprised peripheral blood, obtained on day 0 of AZD1222 vaccination. The chain's CDR3 is CASSISGEQPQHF. DNA for the CDR3: TGTGCCAGTAGTATAAGTGGGGAACAGCCCCAGCATTTT.